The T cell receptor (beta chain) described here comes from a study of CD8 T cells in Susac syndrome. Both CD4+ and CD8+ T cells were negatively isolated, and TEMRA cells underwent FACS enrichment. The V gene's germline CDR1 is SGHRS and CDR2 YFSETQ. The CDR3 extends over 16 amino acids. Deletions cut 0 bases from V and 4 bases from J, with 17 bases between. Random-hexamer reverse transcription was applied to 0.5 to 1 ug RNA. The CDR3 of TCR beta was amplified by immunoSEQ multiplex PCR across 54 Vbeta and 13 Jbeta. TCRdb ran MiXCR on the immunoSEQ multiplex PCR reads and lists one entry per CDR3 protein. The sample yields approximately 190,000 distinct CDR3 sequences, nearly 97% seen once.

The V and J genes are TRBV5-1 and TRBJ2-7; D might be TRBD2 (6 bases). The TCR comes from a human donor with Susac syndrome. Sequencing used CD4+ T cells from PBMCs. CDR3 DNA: TGCGCCAGCAGCTTGGATGTAGCCGGGAGAGGGTACGAGCAGTACTTC. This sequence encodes CASSLDVAGRGYEQYF.